This T cell receptor beta chain was retrieved from a study of CD8 T cells in ankylosing spondylitis. TCRdb passed the 5' RACE reads through MiXCR, listing each CDR3 protein once. The sample holds about 280,000 distinct CDR3 sequences; around 20% are singletons and the top ten take less than 9%. About this clonotype itself: Its antigen remains unknown. The germline gene is not matched at one end of the junction; a read error may be the cause.

Study results and caveats: Reportedly, significant enrichment of disease-linked clones occurred in matched ankylosing spondylitis synovial fluid.

This sequence originates from a male donor with ankylosing spondylitis or in good health (not recorded which). The specimen sequenced was blood, either unsorted or a sorted T cell fraction (not recorded which).

The CDR3 loop reads CVSTDYGYTGELFF. DNA of the CDR3: TGCGTCAGCACGGACTACGGATACACCGGGGAGCTGTTTTTT. The chain combines TRBV5-1 with TRBJ2-2, with a possible D match to TRBD2 (6 bases). The CDR3 is made up of 14 amino acids. CDR1 SGHRS and CDR2 YFSETQ come from the germline V gene. Variable domain in full (rest from reference TRBV5-1 and TRBJ2-2): KAGVTQTPRYLIKTRGQQVTLSCSPISGHRSVSWYQQTPGQGLQFLFEYFSETQRNKGNFPGRFSGRQFSNSRSEMNVSTLELGDSALYLCVSTDYGYTGELFFGEGSRLTVL.